The present T cell receptor (beta chain) was sequenced within a study of shared clonotypes between healthy human individuals. Of note for this clone: The antigen is unknown.

The V gene's germline CDR1 is SGHNT and CDR2 YENEEA. This CDR3 region has 15 residues. V was clipped by 1 base and J by 5 bases; unmatched bases: 5. Notes on the study in general: Donors were few, which limited the genetic and exposure-history diversity represented. Of the naive CD4 clonotypes, roughly 5% were shared across a handful of donors.

At the deep level, the assay was run. Method: immunoSEQ multiplex PCR; TCRdb's copy keeps in-frame clones and lacks some. Of around 200,000 clones detected, approximately 95% appear once; the ten largest clones hold around 0.067%. The sample consisted of naive CD4+ T cells sorted from blood. The subset: CD45RA+ positively selected. This clonotype was obtained from a woman between 25 and 40 years old in good health. The V and J genes are TRBV11-3 and TRBJ2-5; TRBD2 matches 9 bases. In DNA, the CDR3 is TGTGCCAGCAGCTTAGCCGGCGGGAGGGGTGAGACCCAGTACTTC. Its translation is CASSLAGGRGETQYF. Looking up the rest from reference TRBV11-3 and TRBJ2-5 gives the full variable domain: EAGVVQSPRYKIIEKKQPVAFWCNPISGHNTLYWYLQNLGQGPELLIRYENEEAVDDSQLPKDRFSAERLKGVDSTLKIQPAELGDSAVYLCASSLAGGRGETQYFGPGTRLLVL.